This T cell receptor (beta chain) was identified during a study of Ad26.COV2.S vaccination and SARS-CoV-2 variants. The CDR3 is 13 amino acids. The germline V gene encodes CDR1 SGHTA and CDR2 FQGNSA. With 5 bases removed from V and 6 bases from J, the gap between germline ends came to 11 bases. Data came from immunoSEQ multiplex PCR; TCRdb stores just in-frame clones and leaves some out. The data show about 350,000 clones, around 89% seen once. Treatment denoted: around 19 received Ad26.COV2.S at low or high dose, single or two shots; about 5 received placebo; per-sample allocation not given. Vaccine and placebo recipients were sampled on day 63 after the first injection.

The sequence derives from a person between 18 and 60 years old who received the Ad26.COV2.S COVID-19 vaccine or a placebo. This sample comprised peripheral blood, obtained in a trial of Ad26.COV2.S vaccine versus placebo. The rearrangement links TRBV7-2 to TRBJ2-1; unclear D gene. In DNA form, the CDR3 reads TGTGCCAGCAGCCCCTCACCCCTCAATGAGCAGTTCTTC. Its protein product is CASSPSPLNEQFF.